This is a list of T cell receptor beta chains from one sample in a study of blood T cells in healthy people across ages. In TCRdb, the 5' RACE reads were re-called with MiXCR into one record per CDR3 protein. The sample has about 1.5 million distinct CDR3 sequences, 40% to 45% seen once; the top ten hold roughly 3.7%. Specimen: blood. Receptor source: a woman between 18 and 30 years old in good health. The CDR3 runs from the conserved cysteine through the conserved F or W. The D gene is left open where the match is weak. Clone size, where shown, is once, few, many, or a class for clones that have expanded.

J gene | D gene | V gene | clone size | CDR3 protein | CDR3 DNA
TRBJ1-2 | NA | TRBV11-2 | few | CASSLVQGRQWGYTF | TGTGCCAGCAGCTTAGTTCAAGGCCGCCAGTGGGGCTACACCTTC
TRBJ2-7 | NA | TRBV20-1 | few | CSATDDSKYEQYF | TGCAGTGCTACGGACGACTCAAAATACGAGCAGTACTTC
TRBJ1-2 | NA | TRBV7-8 | NA | CASSLFGGNGYTF | TGTGCCAGCAGCTTATTTGGGGGCAATGGCTACACCTTC
TRBJ1-3 | TRBD1 | TRBV9 | NA | CASSAGTGGNTIYF | TGTGCCAGCAGCGCTGGGACAGGCGGAAACACCATATATTTT
TRBJ1-4 | NA | TRBV12-3/TRBV12-4 | once | CASRPTDATKEKLFF | TGTGCCAGCAGACCGACCGATGCAACTAAGGAAAAACTGTTTTTT
TRBJ2-7 | NA | TRBV20-1 | few | CSAFLAPRYEQYF | TGCAGTGCTTTCCTAGCGCCACGCTACGAGCAGTACTTC
TRBJ2-5 | NA | TRBV7-9 | NA | CASSFYWEETQYF | TGTGCCAGCAGCTTCTACTGGGAAGAGACCCAGTACTTC
TRBJ1-4 | NA | TRBV4-1 | NA | CASSQHSPRNEKLFF | TGCGCCAGCAGCCAGCACAGCCCCCGTAATGAAAAACTGTTTTTT
TRBJ1-2 | NA | TRBV11-2 | NA | CASSGTYSYGYTF | TGTGCCAGCAGCGGGACTTACAGCTATGGCTACACCTTC
TRBJ2-1 | TRBD2 | TRBV4-2 | NA | CASSQERQYGGNEQFF | TGTGCCAGCAGCCAAGAACGGCAGTACGGGGGGAATGAGCAGTTCTTC
TRBJ2-3 | NA | TRBV5-1 | few | CASSPNPSSTDTQYF | TGCGCCAGCAGCCCCAACCCATCTAGCACAGATACGCAGTATTTT
TRBJ2-7 | TRBD2 | TRBV29-1 | NA | CSVRGRVSYEQYF | TGCAGCGTTCGCGGGAGAGTATCCTACGAGCAGTACTTC
TRBJ2-1 | NA | TRBV5-1 | NA | CASSFSNEQLF | TGCGCCAGCAGCTTTAGCAATGAGCAGTTGTTC
TRBJ2-2 | TRBD1 | TRBV4-3 | once | CASSQVSGGTGELFF | TGCGCCAGCAGCCAAGTTTCAGGGGGCACCGGGGAGCTGTTTTTT
TRBJ2-3 | TRBD2 | TRBV6-5 | NA | CASSYTGGLGDTQYF | TGTGCCAGCAGTTACACGGGAGGCTTGGGAGATACGCAGTATTTT
TRBJ2-1 | NA | TRBV10-3 | NA | CAIQADSSYNEQFF | TGTGCCATCCAGGCAGATAGCTCCTACAATGAGCAGTTCTTC
TRBJ1-4 | NA | TRBV27 | few | CASSSPGHRGEKLFF | TGTGCCAGCAGTTCGCCGGGACACAGAGGGGAAAAACTGTTTTTT
TRBJ2-7 | NA | TRBV7-2 | NA | CASSFGNFYEQYF | TGTGCCAGCAGCTTCGGGAACTTTTACGAGCAGTACTTC
TRBJ2-1 | NA | TRBV20-1 | few | CSAASGGANEQFF | TGCAGTGCTGCCAGTGGGGGGGCTAATGAGCAGTTCTTC
TRBJ2-3 | NA | TRBV5-6 | once | CASSVGRGVTDTQYF | TGTGCCAGCAGCGTGGGAAGGGGAGTCACAGATACGCAGTATTTT
TRBJ1-5 | NA | TRBV4-1 | NA | CASSQREINQPQHF | TGCGCCAGCAGCCAGCGGGAGATCAATCAGCCCCAGCATTTT
TRBJ2-3 | NA | TRBV3-1 | once | CASSQRGITDTQYF | TGTGCCAGCAGCCAACGGGGGATCACAGATACGCAGTATTTT
TRBJ2-5 | NA | TRBV20-1 | few | CSASGREETQYF | TGCAGTGCTAGCGGCAGGGAAGAGACCCAGTACTTC
TRBJ2-7 | NA | TRBV24-1 | NA | CATSDSLAESYNEQYF | TGTGCCACCAGTGATTCCTTAGCGGAGTCCTACAATGAGCAGTACTTC
TRBJ1-1 | TRBD1 | TRBV7-9 | few | CASSWGTGIGTEAFF | TGTGCCAGCAGCTGGGGGACAGGGATAGGCACTGAAGCTTTCTTT
TRBJ2-3 | TRBD1 | TRBV5-1 | NA | CASSNGVPQGDTDTQYF | TGCGCCAGCAGCAATGGAGTCCCACAGGGGGACACAGATACGCAGTATTTT
TRBJ2-7 | TRBD2 | TRBV29-1 | once | CSAAGMDGWEQYF | TGCAGCGCAGCGGGGATGGACGGGTGGGAGCAGTACTTC
TRBJ2-7 | NA | TRBV7-9 | NA | CASSLGFSGDEQYF | TGTGCCAGCAGCTTAGGGTTTTCGGGAGACGAGCAGTACTTC
TRBJ2-5 | TRBD1 | TRBV25-1 | NA | CASSAWDRQETQYF | TGTGCCAGCAGTGCCTGGGACAGGCAAGAGACCCAGTACTTC
TRBJ2-5 | TRBD1 | TRBV27 | NA | CASSLTGVSGEQYF | TGTGCCAGCAGCCTTACAGGGGTATCAGGGGAGCAGTACTTC
TRBJ2-5 | TRBD2 | TRBV24-1 | NA | CATRTSGSEETQYF | TGTGCCACCCGGACTAGCGGGAGCGAGGAGACCCAGTACTTC
TRBJ1-2 | NA | TRBV18 | NA | CASSRPPGEKAVYTF | TGTGCCAGCTCACGCCCCCCGGGGGAGAAAGCGGTCTACACCTTC
TRBJ2-7 | NA | TRBV5-1 | NA | CASSLVGPIDRTYEQYF | TGCGCCAGCAGCTTGGTAGGGCCGATTGACAGGACCTACGAGCAGTACTTC
TRBJ2-7 | TRBD2 | TRBV28 | few | CASSPNSGHPLYEQYF | TGTGCCAGCAGTCCCAATAGCGGGCACCCTCTCTACGAGCAGTACTTC
TRBJ2-1 | NA | TRBV20-1 | few | CSARVAGRSSYNEQFF | TGCAGTGCTAGGGTTGCGGGACGGAGCTCCTACAATGAGCAGTTCTTC
TRBJ2-1 | TRBD1 | TRBV5-1 | few | CASTTGVRGLRNEQFF | TGCGCCAGCACGACGGGAGTCAGGGGGCTGAGAAATGAGCAGTTCTTC
TRBJ2-1 | NA | TRBV20-1 | NA | CSARVHREQFF | TGCAGTGCTAGAGTACATCGGGAGCAGTTCTTC
TRBJ2-7 | NA | TRBV5-6 | NA | CASCGESYNEQYF | TGTGCCAGCTGTGGCGAATCCTACAATGAGCAGTACTTC
TRBJ2-5 | TRBD1 | TRBV27 | few | CASSSLLQGEETQYF | TGTGCCAGCAGTTCACTTTTACAGGGGGAAGAGACCCAGTACTTC
TRBJ2-5 | TRBD1 | TRBV7-9 | few | CASNDNPGGETQYF | TGTGCCAGCAACGATAATCCAGGGGGAGAGACCCAGTACTTC
TRBJ2-1 | NA | TRBV2 | NA | CASRLSSGTYNEQFF | TGTGCCAGCAGGCTAAGTAGCGGAACCTACAATGAGCAGTTCTTC
TRBJ2-6 | TRBD1 | TRBV2 | few | CASGGQAYSGANVLTF | TGTGCCAGCGGGGGACAGGCGTACTCTGGGGCCAACGTCCTGACTTTC
TRBJ2-7 | NA | TRBV20-1 | NA | CSATGSTYEQYF | TGCAGTGCTACAGGATCTACCTACGAGCAGTACTTC
TRBJ2-5 | TRBD2 | TRBV6-1 | NA | CASSEASGGAYNEQYF | TGTGCCAGCAGTGAAGCGAGCGGGGGGGCTTACAATGAGCAGTACTTC
TRBJ2-5 | TRBD2 | TRBV27 | NA | CASSHGRGGFETQYF | TGTGCCAGCAGCCATGGGAGGGGAGGCTTTGAGACCCAGTACTTC
TRBJ1-1 | NA | TRBV5-1 | NA | CASKEGVNTEAFF | TGCGCCTCCAAGGAGGGGGTGAACACTGAAGCTTTCTTT
TRBJ2-7 | TRBD2 | TRBV20-1 | few | CSARVSGGKYGQQYF | TGCAGTGCTAGAGTGAGCGGGGGGAAATATGGACAGCAGTACTTC
TRBJ1-4 | NA | TRBV29-1 | NA | CSVDRGSEKLIF | TGCAGCGTTGATAGGGGCTCGGAAAAACTGATTTTT
TRBJ1-2 | TRBD1 | TRBV7-2 | NA | CASSLRPRQGNYGYTF | TGTGCCAGCAGCTTACGACCTAGACAGGGAAACTATGGCTACACCTTC
TRBJ1-2 | NA | TRBV7-2 | many | CASSLWGQVLANYGYTF | TGTGCCAGCAGCTTATGGGGTCAGGTTTTAGCTAACTATGGCTACACCTTC